The 20 T cell receptor beta chains below come from one sample, sequenced in a study of OX40 agonist ivuxolimab in advanced cancers. Preparation of the library involved the immunoSEQ multiplex PCR assay. This is the immuneACCESS table as TCRdb keeps it, with only in-frame sequences that have V and J called. A part of the clones is gone; compared with another copy, unresolved V genes explain less than half, and the rest is unexplained. The sample table shows roughly 58,000 clones, and 93% are seen once. The top ten constitute around 18% of the sample. The sample in question was CD4+ or CD8+ T cells sorted from blood, obtained in a trial of the OX40 agonist ivuxolimab. Receptor source: an adult with an advanced solid tumor such as melanoma, head and neck, liver or kidney cancer.

In this sample, this clone turned up a few times. The genes are TRBV13 and TRBJ1-1; D gene unclear. CDR1 and CDR2 (germline): PRHDT, FYEKMQ (reference sequence). Trimming left V 5 bases short and J 3 bases short, with 13 bases between. This CDR3 spans 14 amino acids. This CDR3 is CASSPPYGDTEAFF. As DNA, the CDR3 is TGTGCCAGCAGCCCACCTTATGGGGACACTGAAGCTTTCTTT. Variable domain in full (rest from reference TRBV13 and TRBJ1-1): AAGVIQSPRHLIKEKRETATLKCYPIPRHDTVYWYQQGPGQDPQFLISFYEKMQSDKGSIPDRFSAQQFSDYHSELNMSSLELGDSALYFCASSPPYGDTEAFFGQGTRLTVV.

The genes are TRBV7-9 and TRBJ2-1, with 10 bases aligning to TRBD2. The V gene's germline CDR1 is SEHNR and CDR2 FQNEAQ (reference sequence). CDR3 length: 12 residues. V gave up 7 bases and J gave up 10 bases; unmatched junction bases: 4. For the CDR3, the DNA is TGTGCCAGCAAACTAGCGGGACGGGAGCAGTTCTTC. This encodes CASKLAGREQFF.

The chain combines TRBV4-3 with TRBJ2-6; D uncertain. CDR1 LGHNA and CDR2 YSLEER come from the germline V gene. V was clipped by 4 bases and J by 4 bases, with 8 bases between them. This CDR3 is 14 amino acids long. The CDR3, as DNA: TGCGCCAGCAGCCTCTCCGAAGGGGCCAACGTCCTGACTTTC. It yields the protein CASSLSEGANVLTF.

V gene TRBV19 combines with J gene TRBJ2-1; D not certain. Trimming removed 6 bases at V and 1 base at J, with 7 bases between. This CDR3 has 13 residues. Germline V gene data show CDR1 as LNHDA and CDR2 as SQIVND (reference sequence). The CDR3 bases are TGTGCCAGTAGAGATGAATCCTACAATGAGCAGTTCTTC. Residues: CASRDESYNEQFF.

V usage is TRBV19 and J usage is TRBJ1-1; D uncertain. The V and J ends lost 3 bases and 1 base respectively, with 15 bases between them. The CDR3 length is 16 residues. Germline V gene data show CDR1 as LNHDA and CDR2 as SQIVND (reference sequence). The DNA of the CDR3 is TGTGCCAGTAGTATCCTGCTTGGTCGTGGGAACACTGAAGCTTTCTTT. Residues: CASSILLGRGNTEAFF.

This chain's CDR3 is CATSRRQGTETQYF. The CDR3 nucleotides read TGTGCCACCAGCCGAAGACAGGGGACGGAGACCCAGTACTTC. The chain has TRBV15 and TRBJ2-5; 8 nucleotides match TRBD1. The CDR3 has 14 amino acids. Germline V gene data show CDR1 as LNHNV and CDR2 as YYDKDF (reference sequence). Trimming removed 5 bases from V and 5 bases from J; junction bases left unmatched: 7.

The chain combines TRBV4-1 with TRBJ1-5, with D possibly being TRBD1 (6 bases). The CDR3 loop spans 15 amino acids. V shed 3 bases and J shed 6 bases, with 15 bases lying between them. The germline gives CDR1 MGHRA, CDR2 YSYEKL. CDR3 coding DNA: TGCGCCAGCAGCCAGTTTCCAGGGGTAAGTCAGCCCCAGCATTTT. Protein sequence: CASSQFPGVSQPQHF.

V is TRBV15 and J is TRBJ2-1; 10 bases are a match to TRBD2. Unmatched junction bases numbered 9, after V lost 6 bases and J lost 1 base. Germline-derived CDR1 and CDR2 are LNHNV and YYDKDF (reference sequence). The CDR3 runs to 17 residues. The CDR3 nucleotides read TGTGCCACCAGTGGACTAGCGGTAAGGTTATCCTACAATGAGCAGTTCTTC. Encoded protein: CATSGLAVRLSYNEQFF.

V is TRBV15 and J is TRBJ2-7; 7 nucleotides align to TRBD2. The CDR3 is made up of 15 amino acids. The V gene's germline CDR1 is LNHNV and CDR2 YYDKDF (reference sequence). V gave up 2 bases and J gave up 7 bases; unmatched junction bases: 11. The CDR3: CATSRPSGVNLEQYF. DNA for the CDR3: TGTGCCACCAGCAGACCCAGCGGGGTTAATTTGGAGCAGTACTTC.

The rearrangement uses TRBV7-9 and TRBJ2-5; 14 nucleotides match TRBD2. CDR1 and CDR2 from the germline V gene are SEHNR and FQNEAQ (reference sequence). This CDR3 comprises 19 residues. The V and J ends lost 5 bases and 4 bases, in that order; junction bases with no gene match: 15. CDR3 sequence (DNA): TGTGCCAGCAGCATAGACCTACCGGGACTAGCGGGAGAAGGAGAGACCCAGTACTTC. It codes for CASSIDLPGLAGEGETQYF.

The V gene is TRBV7-9, the J gene TRBJ2-1; 8 bases match TRBD2. V shed 3 bases, J shed 1 base, and the junction held 2 bases outside the gene matches. The germline V gene encodes CDR1 SEHNR and CDR2 FQNEAQ (reference sequence). The CDR3 totals 15 residues. The CDR3 loop reads CASSFSGSSYNEQFF. CDR3 in DNA: TGTGCCAGCAGCTTCAGCGGGAGTTCCTACAATGAGCAGTTCTTC.

The rearrangement links TRBV27 to TRBJ2-3; 11 bases are shared with TRBD2. Germline V CDR1 and CDR2: MNHEY, SMNVEV (reference sequence). The CDR3 runs to 15 residues. V lost 6 bases, J lost 5 bases, and 7 bases stayed unmatched. The CDR3 reads CASSLLAGVRDTQYF. The DNA of the CDR3 is TGTGCCAGCAGCCTACTAGCGGGAGTACGAGATACGCAGTATTTT.

The chain has TRBV7-9 and TRBJ2-7; D unresolved. CDR1 SEHNR and CDR2 FQNEAQ come from the germline V gene (reference sequence). The CDR3 totals 12 residues. V lost 6 bases to trimming and J lost 7 bases, with 13 bases between them. As DNA, the CDR3 is TGTGCCAGCAGACAAGAGTCGGGTGAGCAGTACTTC. It is translated as CASRQESGEQYF.

V is TRBV18 and J is TRBJ1-1; D uncertain. Germline V gives CDR1 KGHSH, CDR2 LQKENI. With 3 bases removed from V and 1 base from J, the gap between germline ends came to 9 bases. The CDR3 contains 14 residues. CDR3 in amino acids: CASSPGLRNTEAFF. CDR3 sequence (DNA): TGTGCCAGCTCACCGGGTTTAAGGAACACTGAAGCTTTCTTT.

This clone was seen just once. J is TRBJ2-7 and V is TRBV10-2; 7 bases are a match to TRBD1. The CDR3 length is 16 residues. CDR1 is WSHSY and CDR2 is SAAADI in the germline V gene. J lost 0 bases, V lost 1 base, and 6 bases had no gene match. The CDR3 DNA is TGCGCCAGCAGTGAGTACGGGACAGCGAGCTCCTACGAGCAGTACTTC. Its translation: CASSEYGTASSYEQYF.

The V gene is TRBV11-2, the J gene TRBJ2-3; D not certain. Trimming stripped 1 base from V and 2 bases from J, with 10 bases between. Germline CDR1 is SGHAT and CDR2 is FQNNGV. This CDR3 has 15 residues. The CDR3 DNA is TGTGCCAGCAGCTTAGGGGGTTGGGACACAGATACGCAGTATTTT. Its translation: CASSLGGWDTDTQYF.

The V gene is TRBV5-4, the J gene TRBJ2-5, with D possibly TRBD1 on 6 matching bases. The CDR3 covers 15 residues. Germline CDR1 SGHNT, CDR2 YYREEE (reference sequence). V shed 4 bases and J shed 5 bases, with 18 bases lying between them. Here the CDR3 reads CASSALDSEGETQYF. The CDR3 region has the DNA TGTGCCAGCAGCGCCCTGGACAGCGAAGGGGAGACCCAGTACTTC.

A single count supports this clone. The chain combines TRBV6-6 with TRBJ1-2; no definite D call. CDR1 is MNHNY, CDR2 SVGAGI, per germline (reference sequence). CDR3 length: 15 amino acids. The V end was cut by 2 bases, the J end by 0 bases, with 10 bases between. Here the CDR3 reads CASSYGPTPNYGYTF. CDR3 DNA sequence: TGTGCCAGCAGTTACGGCCCGACACCTAACTATGGCTACACCTTC.

The chain links TRBV5-6 to TRBJ2-7; D is ambiguous. V gave up 3 bases and J gave up 2 bases, with 3 bases separating them. The CDR3 spans 11 residues. The germline V gene has CDR1 SGHDT and CDR2 YYEEEE. CDR3 residues: CASSSPYEQYF. CDR3 coding DNA: TGTGCCAGCAGCTCCCCCTACGAGCAGTACTTC.

This chain joins TRBV4-3 and TRBJ1-4; no clear D gene. Trimming cost V 4 bases and J 6 bases, with 18 bases left between them. Germline V CDR1 and CDR2: LGHNA, YSLEER. The CDR3 totals 16 residues. CDR3 sequence: CASSLNTPDPDEKLFF. The CDR3 DNA is TGCGCCAGCAGCCTCAATACCCCGGACCCCGATGAAAAACTGTTTTTT.